The entry below gives a single T cell receptor beta chain sequence along with its context. Ten or more counts support this clonotype. Its antigen target is currently unknown. No base quality information exists; no much larger clone differs at one position. Its CDR3 holds 13 amino acids, cysteine through phenylalanine. Only the CDR3 part of the read is kept: 39 bases, read in frame from the first base. V and J are truncated by 6 bases and 13 bases respectively, leaving an intervening sequence of 22 bases. The entry originates in a study of T cells in Graves' hyperthyroidism and ophthalmopathy (dated by TCRdb to 2018 to 2020). The study in broad terms: Peripheral blood samples were taken at the time of initial diagnosis, prior to any treatment. A discovery cohort of 95 to 100 patients, 43 with Graves' ophthalmopathy and under 60 with stable Graves' hyperthyroidism, was used to find distinguishing TCR V-J signatures. Prospective prediction of ophthalmopathy was tested in an independent validation cohort consisting of 18 to 20 hyperthyroidism patients and approximately 16 patients who later progressed to ophthalmopathy. For training and testing, the roughly 100 patients in the discovery cohort were randomly divided in a 7:3 ratio. The study also compared thyroid tissue and blood T-cell repertoires from roughly six Graves' hyperthyroidism patients. Following sampling, methimazole starting at 30 mg daily was given to hyperthyroidism patients, and high-dose intravenous methylprednisolone was given to ophthalmopathy patients. TCR Vbeta CDR3 sequencing of around 130 peripheral blood samples (over 40 ophthalmopathy, under 80 hyperthyroidism and roughly 17 progressor patients) is reported in the paper.

The paper as a whole reports these results and caveats: No statistical method was used to fix the sample size in advance, and group allocation was not hidden from the investigators. In validation, the model predicted progression to ophthalmopathy with over 60% sensitivity and 72% to 85% specificity, a median of about 6.7 months before onset. In cross-validation, a model built on a 13 V-J signature told ophthalmopathy apart from stable hyperthyroidism with approximately 91% sensitivity and approximately 84% specificity, and in testing the same model reached 80%/75%. Blood samples also contained most of the expanded thyroid clonotypes (frequency above 0.001), which suggests that blood repertoires may reflect thyroid immune responses.

TCR beta CDR3 regions were amplified from RNA transcripts. For the first round of RT-PCR on the TCR CDR3, the HTBI primer set was used together with the Qiagen OneStep RT-PCR kit. The libraries were constructed in a second round of multiplex PCR and then size-selected and purified. Libraries were sequenced paired-end with 100 bp reads on an Illumina HiSeq2000. As for the original processing: SOAPnuke was used to process the raw data, throwing out any read that contained adapters or uncalled bases, had a mean Phred below 15, or lacked an exact constant-primer or identifier match. COPE v1.2.5 was used to merge the high-quality paired reads, and each unique nucleotide sequence was defined as a clonotype. MiTCR v1.1 was used to align clonotypes to the IMGT TRBV, TRBD and TRBJ reference segments. The analysis included only V-J combinations with a frequency above 0.0001, which together covered 99% to 99.2% of the repertoires. The TCS score was defined as the ratio of F50 (clonal expansion) to E x V (chaos), calculated using BLOSUM62-based TCRdist between CDR3 peptides within each V-J. Welch's t-statistics and random forest reduced roughly 540 V-J features to under 15, which were used in a naive Bayes classifier (R e1071). Using fastp at Q25 and MiXCR, TCRdb reprocessed the public reads and kept productive beta chains. Each record represents a unique CDR3 protein, reported with the most common genes and DNA among its rows. TCRdb assigned the V and J calls; the authors' analysis was not used. The sample records 650,000 to 850,000 distinct CDR3 sequences, roughly a sixth of which are singletons. The biggest ten clones account for over 15% of the sample.

The hyperthyroidism patients were between 18 and 65 years old and newly diagnosed, with a disease duration of less than 2 months. Patients with uncontrolled infections, other autoimmune diseases, pregnancy or lactation were excluded. Clinical symptoms, serum thyroxine and TRAb, thyroid ultrasound, and orbital computed tomography formed the basis for the diagnoses. Blood from progressor patients was collected at the time of first diagnosis with hyperthyroidism, before any ophthalmopathy symptoms had appeared. Ficoll-Paque density gradient centrifugation was used to isolate PBMCs from around 9.1 ml of fresh peripheral blood. Progressor patients were defined as those initially diagnosed with Graves' hyperthyroidism in whom ophthalmopathy developed during follow-up. Trizol reagent was used to extract total RNA, and RNA quality was then checked on an Agilent 2100 Bioanalyzer.

This receptor was identified in a woman aged 45-65 years with Graves' hyperthyroidism that later progressed to Graves' ophthalmopathy. Source material: blood. This chain joins TRBV12-3 or TRBV12-4 to TRBJ2-7; the D gene assignment is perhaps TRBD1 or TRBD2, with each matching 5 bases. Here is the DNA: TGTGCCAGCAGCGGGGACGTACGACTCCGGCACTACTTC. Translation gives CASSGDVRLRHYF.